The clone carrying this TCR beta chain appeared a single time. This CDR3 is built from 15 residues. The V gene end was trimmed by 5 bases and the J gene end by 1 base; junction bases not matched to a gene: 6. Per the germline V gene, CDR1 is SGHTA and CDR2 is FQGTGA. The data are from a study of CD8 T cells in Susac syndrome. Random hexamers primed reverse transcription of roughly 0.5 to 1 ug RNA. From the immunoSEQ multiplex PCR reads, TCRdb called clonotypes with MiXCR, one entry per CDR3 protein. The sample yields fewer than 250,000 distinct CDR3 sequences, about 94% seen once. Material: CD8+ T cells from PBMCs. The clonotype was recovered from a human donor with multiple sclerosis. The chain is built from TRBV7-3 and TRBJ2-7; 9 bases map to TRBD1. The CDR3 spells CASSVGTGISYEQYF. In DNA, the CDR3 is TGTGCCAGCAGCGTCGGGACAGGGATATCCTACGAGCAGTACTTC.